This T cell receptor beta chain was captured by sequencing in a study of T cell changes during pregnancy in multiple sclerosis. V was trimmed by 4 bases and J by 4 bases, leaving 5 bases between them. Germline CDR1 and CDR2: SQVTM and ANQGSEA. This CDR3 is 11 amino acids long. Profiled with immunoSEQ multiplex PCR; TCRdb holds only in-frame clones, not every one. The sample lists more than 70,000 clones, roughly 92% occurring once. On this clone: Within the sample, other DNA sequences also encode this same CDR3.

Specimen: peripheral blood, collected before pregnancy. This TCR was recovered from a female donor with multiple sclerosis, enrolled in a pregnancy study. The rearrangement joins TRBV29-1 to TRBJ1-3, with D unresolved. CDR3 protein: CSVVAGNTIYF. The CDR3 nucleotides read TGCAGCGTTGTAGCGGGAAACACCATATATTTT.